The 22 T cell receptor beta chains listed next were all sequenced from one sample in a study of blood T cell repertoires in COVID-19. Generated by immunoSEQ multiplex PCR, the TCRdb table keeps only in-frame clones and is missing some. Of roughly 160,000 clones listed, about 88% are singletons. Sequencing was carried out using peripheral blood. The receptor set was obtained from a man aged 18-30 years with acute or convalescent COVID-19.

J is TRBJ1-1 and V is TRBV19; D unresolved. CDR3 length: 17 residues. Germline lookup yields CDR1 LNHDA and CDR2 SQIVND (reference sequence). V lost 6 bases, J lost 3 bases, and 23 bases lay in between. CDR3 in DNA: TGTGCCAGTAGGACTTCGGGGAGCCGCGGATGGGACACTGAAGCTTTCTTT. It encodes CASRTSGSRGWDTEAFF.

The CDR3 here is CASSQAYGGYEQYF. DNA for the CDR3: TGTGCCAGCAGCCAAGCGTACGGCGGCTACGAGCAGTACTTC. V and J are TRBV3-1 (or the pseudogene TRBV3-2) and TRBJ2-7; D is unresolved. The CDR3 contains 14 residues. The germline V gene has CDR1 LGHDT and CDR2 YNNKEL (reference sequence). The V end lost 1 base, the J end lost 3 bases, and 10 bases lay between the germline ends.

CDR3 residues: CAWSRRGLADTQYF. Written as DNA, the CDR3 is TGTGCCTGGAGTAGGAGGGGGCTGGCAGATACGCAGTATTTT. The V and J genes are TRBV30 and TRBJ2-3, with D maybe TRBD1 (7 bases). The CDR3 is made up of 14 amino acids. Germline V gene sequence: CDR1 GTSNPN, CDR2 SVGIG (reference sequence). Trimming cost V 2 bases and J 4 bases, with 13 bases left between them.

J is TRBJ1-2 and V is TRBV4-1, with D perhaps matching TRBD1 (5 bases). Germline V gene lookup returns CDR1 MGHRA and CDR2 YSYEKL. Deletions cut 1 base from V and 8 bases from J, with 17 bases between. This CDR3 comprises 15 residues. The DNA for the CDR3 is TGCGCCAGCAGCCAAGGTGCGGCAGGGCCTCCGGGCTACACCTTC. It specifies CASSQGAAGPPGYTF.

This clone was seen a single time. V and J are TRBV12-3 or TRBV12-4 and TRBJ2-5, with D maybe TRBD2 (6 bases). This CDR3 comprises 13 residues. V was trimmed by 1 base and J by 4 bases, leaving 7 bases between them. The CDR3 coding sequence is TGTGCCAGCAGTTTAGGGGAGGTAGAGACCCAGTACTTC. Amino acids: CASSLGEVETQYF.

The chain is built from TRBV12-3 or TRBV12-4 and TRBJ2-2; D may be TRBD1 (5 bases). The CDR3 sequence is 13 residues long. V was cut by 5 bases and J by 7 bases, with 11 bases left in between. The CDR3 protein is CASSPQGIGELFF. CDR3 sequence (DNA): TGTGCCAGCAGTCCTCAGGGAATCGGGGAGCTGTTTTTT.

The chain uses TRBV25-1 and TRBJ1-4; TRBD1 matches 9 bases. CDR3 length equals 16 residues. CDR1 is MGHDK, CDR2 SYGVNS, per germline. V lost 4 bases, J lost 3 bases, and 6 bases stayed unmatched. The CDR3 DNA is TGTGCCAGCAGTGGGAACAGGGGGCGTGCTAATGAAAAACTGTTTTTT. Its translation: CASSGNRGRANEKLFF. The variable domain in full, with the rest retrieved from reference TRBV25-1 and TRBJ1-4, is EADIYQTPRYLVIGTGKKITLECSQTMGHDKMYWYQQDPGMELHLIHYSYGVNSTEKGDLSSESTVSRIRTEHFPLTLESARPSHTSQYLCASSGNRGRANEKLFFGSGTQLSVL.

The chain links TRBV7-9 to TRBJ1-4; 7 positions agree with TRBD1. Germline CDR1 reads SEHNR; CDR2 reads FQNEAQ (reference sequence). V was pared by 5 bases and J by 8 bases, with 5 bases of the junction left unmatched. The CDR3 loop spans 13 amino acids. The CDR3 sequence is CASSRGQAEKLFF. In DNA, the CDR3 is TGTGCCAGCAGCCGCGGACAGGCGGAAAAACTGTTTTTT.

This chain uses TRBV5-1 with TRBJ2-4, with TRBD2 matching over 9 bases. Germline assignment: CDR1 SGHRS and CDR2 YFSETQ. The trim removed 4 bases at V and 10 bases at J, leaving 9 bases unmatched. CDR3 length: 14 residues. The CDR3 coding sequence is TGCGCCAGCAGCGTAGGCGGGGGGGCCAGAATTCAGTACTTC. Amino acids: CASSVGGGARIQYF.

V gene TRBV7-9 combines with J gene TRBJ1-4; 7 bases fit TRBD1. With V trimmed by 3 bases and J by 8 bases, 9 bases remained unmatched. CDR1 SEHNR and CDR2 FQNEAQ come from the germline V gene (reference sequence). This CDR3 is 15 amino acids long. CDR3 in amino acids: CASSFPTGSREKLFF. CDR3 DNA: TGTGCCAGCAGCTTCCCGACAGGGAGTCGAGAAAAACTGTTTTTT.

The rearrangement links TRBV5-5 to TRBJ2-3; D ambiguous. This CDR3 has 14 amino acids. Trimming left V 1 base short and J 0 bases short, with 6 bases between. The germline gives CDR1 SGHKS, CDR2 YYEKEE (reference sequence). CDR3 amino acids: CASSLTSSTDTQYF. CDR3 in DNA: TGTGCCAGCAGCTTGACATCTAGCACAGATACGCAGTATTTT.

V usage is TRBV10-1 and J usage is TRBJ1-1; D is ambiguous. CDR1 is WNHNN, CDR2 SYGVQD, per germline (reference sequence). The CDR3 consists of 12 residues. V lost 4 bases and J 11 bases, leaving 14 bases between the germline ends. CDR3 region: CASSVNPEPAFF. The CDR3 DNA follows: TGCGCCAGCAGTGTGAATCCGGAGCCTGCTTTCTTT.

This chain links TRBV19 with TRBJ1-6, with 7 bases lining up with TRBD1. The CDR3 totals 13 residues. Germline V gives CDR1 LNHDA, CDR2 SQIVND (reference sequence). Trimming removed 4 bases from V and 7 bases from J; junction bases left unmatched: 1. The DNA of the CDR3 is TGTGCCAGTAGTACAGGGGGAAATTCACCCCTCCACTTT. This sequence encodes CASSTGGNSPLHF. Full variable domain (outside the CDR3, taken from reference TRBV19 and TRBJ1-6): DGGITQSPKYLFRKEGQNVTLSCEQNLNHDAMYWYRQDPGQGLRLIYYSQIVNDFQKGDIAEGYSVSREKKESFPLTVTSAQKNPTAFYLCASSTGGNSPLHFGNGTRLTVT.

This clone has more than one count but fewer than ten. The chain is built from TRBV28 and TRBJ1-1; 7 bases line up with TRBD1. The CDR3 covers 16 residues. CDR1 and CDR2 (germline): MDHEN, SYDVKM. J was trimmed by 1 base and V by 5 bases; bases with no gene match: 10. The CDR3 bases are TGTGCCAGCAGTACGCCTACGACAGGGAAGAACACTGAAGCTTTCTTT. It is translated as CASSTPTTGKNTEAFF.

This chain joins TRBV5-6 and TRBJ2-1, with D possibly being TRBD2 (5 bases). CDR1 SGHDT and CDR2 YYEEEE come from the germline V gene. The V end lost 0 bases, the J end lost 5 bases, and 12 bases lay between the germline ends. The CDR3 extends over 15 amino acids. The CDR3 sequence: CASSLAGITNNEQFF. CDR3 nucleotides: TGTGCCAGCAGCTTGGCCGGGATTACTAACAATGAGCAGTTCTTC.

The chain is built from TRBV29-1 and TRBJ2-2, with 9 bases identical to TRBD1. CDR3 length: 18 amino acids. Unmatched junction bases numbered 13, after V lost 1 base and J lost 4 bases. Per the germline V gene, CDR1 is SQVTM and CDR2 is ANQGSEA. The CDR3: CSVEVVQGAASVTGELFF. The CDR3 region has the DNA TGCAGCGTTGAAGTAGTACAGGGGGCGGCTAGCGTCACCGGGGAGCTGTTTTTT.

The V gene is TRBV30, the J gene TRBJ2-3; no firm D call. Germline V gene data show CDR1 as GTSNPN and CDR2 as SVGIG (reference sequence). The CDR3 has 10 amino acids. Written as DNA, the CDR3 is TGTGCGGGCTTAACAGATACGCAGTATTTT. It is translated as CAGLTDTQYF.

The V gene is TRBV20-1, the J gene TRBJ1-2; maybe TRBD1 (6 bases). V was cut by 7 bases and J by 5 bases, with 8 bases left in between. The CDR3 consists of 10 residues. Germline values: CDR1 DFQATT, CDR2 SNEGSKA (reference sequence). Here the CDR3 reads CSGTEYGYTF. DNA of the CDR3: TGCAGTGGGACAGAGTATGGCTACACCTTC.

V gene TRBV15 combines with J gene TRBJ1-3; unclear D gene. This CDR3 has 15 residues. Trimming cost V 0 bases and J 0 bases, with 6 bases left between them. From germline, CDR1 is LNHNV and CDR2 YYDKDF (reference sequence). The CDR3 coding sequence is TGTGCCACCAGCAGAGAGGCAGGCTCTGGAAACACCATATATTTT. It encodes CATSREAGSGNTIYF.

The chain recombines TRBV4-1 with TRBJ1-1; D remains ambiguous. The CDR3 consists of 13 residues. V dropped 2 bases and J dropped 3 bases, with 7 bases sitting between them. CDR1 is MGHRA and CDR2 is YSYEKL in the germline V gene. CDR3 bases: TGCGCCAGCAGCCAACTGGGCGACACTGAAGCTTTCTTT. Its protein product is CASSQLGDTEAFF.

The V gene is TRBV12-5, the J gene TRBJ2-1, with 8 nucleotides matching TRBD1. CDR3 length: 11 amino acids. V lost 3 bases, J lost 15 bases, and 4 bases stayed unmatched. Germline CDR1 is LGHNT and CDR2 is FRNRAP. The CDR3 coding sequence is TGTGCTAGTGGTTTTACGGACAGGGTGTTCTTC. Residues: CASGFTDRVFF.

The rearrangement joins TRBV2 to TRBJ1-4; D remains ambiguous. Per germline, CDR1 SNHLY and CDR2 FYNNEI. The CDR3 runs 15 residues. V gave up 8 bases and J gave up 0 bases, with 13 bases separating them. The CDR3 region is CASLIALATNEKLFF. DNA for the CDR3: TGTGCCAGCCTAATAGCGCTTGCAACTAATGAAAAACTGTTTTTT.